These T cell receptor beta chains were read from a single sample in a study of early T cells in non-severe SARS-CoV-2 infection. TCRdb analysed the 5' RACE reads with MiXCR anew, one entry per CDR3 protein. The sample gives around 61,000 distinct CDR3 sequences, roughly 13% of which show up once; about 3% is in the top ten. The sequenced sample consisted of whole blood. Receptors were obtained from an adult who was a healthcare worker with PCR-confirmed SARS-CoV-2 infection or an uninfected control (not recorded which). Both conserved end residues are part of each CDR3. D genes are given only for firm matches. Clone size, where shown, is once, few, many, or a class for clones that have expanded.

V	D	J	size	CDR3	DNA
TRBV2	-	TRBJ2-3	medium-sized	CASQGRRESTQYF	TGTGCCAGCCAAGGAAGGCGAGAGAGTACGCAGTATTTT
TRBV5-1	-	TRBJ2-1	many	CASSLGPAGIYNEQFF	TGCGCCAGCAGCTTGGGACCAGCGGGTATTTACAATGAGCAGTTCTTC
TRBV19	-	TRBJ2-1	-	CASSTLYAPNEQFF	TGTGCCAGTAGCACCCTTTACGCCCCTAATGAGCAGTTCTTC
TRBV7-9	-	TRBJ2-3	-	CAWKAASGTDTQYF	TGTGCCTGGAAGGCGGCTTCTGGGACAGATACGCAGTATTTT
TRBV10-3	TRBD2	TRBJ2-3	many	CAISEGSSGARETDTQYF	TGTGCCATCAGCGAGGGGTCTAGCGGGGCCCGTGAGACAGATACGCAGTATTTT
TRBV2	TRBD2	TRBJ2-2	many	CASMLAGEQFF	TGTGCCAGCATGTTAGCGGGAGAGCAGTTTTTT
TRBV20-1	TRBD1	TRBJ2-7	many	CSASGQGVNEQYF	TGCAGTGCTAGCGGACAGGGGGTGAACGAGCAGTACTTC
TRBV11-2	-	TRBJ2-7	-	CASSLPGISYEQYF	TGTGCCAGCAGCTTGCCTGGGATATCCTACGAGCAGTACTTC
TRBV6-6	TRBD1	TRBJ1-5	few	CASSRDRDDSNQPQHF	TGTGCCAGCAGTCGCGACAGGGACGATAGCAATCAGCCCCAGCATTTT
TRBV12-3/TRBV12-4	-	TRBJ2-5	many	CASSLAGGEETQYF	TGTGCCAGCAGTTTAGCCGGGGGTGAAGAGACCCAGTACTTC
TRBV7-8	-	TRBJ2-7	few	CASSWAAYEQYF	TGTGCCAGCTCCTGGGCCGCCTACGAGCAGTACTTC
TRBV6-2/TRBV6-3	-	TRBJ2-7	many	CASSQPGTPYEQYF	TGTGCCAGCAGCCAGCCCGGGACCCCCTACGAGCAGTACTTC
TRBV5-1	-	TRBJ1-1	many	CASTPLAQGTGTEAFF	TGCGCCAGCACCCCCTTGGCACAGGGAACGGGCACTGAAGCTTTCTTT
TRBV2	-	TRBJ2-1	many	CASTQDSYNEQFF	TGTGCCAGCACCCAGGACTCCTACAATGAGCAGTTCTTC
TRBV29-1	-	TRBJ2-5	-	CSVPTAVVGETQYF	TGCAGCGTCCCCACGGCGGTGGTTGGGGAGACCCAGTACTTC
TRBV29-1	-	TRBJ2-4	many	CSVGLSWGNIQYF	TGCAGCGTCGGATTGTCGTGGGGGAACATTCAGTACTTC
TRBV6-5	-	TRBJ1-2	-	CASTGNYGYTF	TGTGCCAGCACAGGAAACTATGGCTACACCTTC